This T cell receptor beta chain was documented in a study of T cells in Graves' hyperthyroidism and ophthalmopathy. General study points: Ophthalmopathy was identified by the model a median 6.5 months ahead of onset.

This CDR3 comprises 16 residues. Germline loops: CDR1 MGHDK, CDR2 SYGVNS. V shed 2 bases, J shed 7 bases, and the junction held 12 bases outside the gene matches. This clonotype was seen a few times. The antigen is not known. RNA transcripts gave rise to amplified TCR beta CDR3 regions. The study used the HTBI primer set for a first-round RT-PCR of the TCR CDR3. MiXCR, run by TCRdb on the multiplex PCR reads, gives a single entry per CDR3 protein. The table includes roughly 710,000 distinct CDR3 sequences, about 35% detected once. The sample consisted of blood. This TCR came from a middle-aged woman with Graves' hyperthyroidism. The chain employs TRBV25-1 and TRBJ1-2; 8 bases match TRBD1. The CDR3 loop reads CASSEGPPGQEAGYTF. The CDR3 DNA reads as TGTGCCAGCAGTGAAGGGCCGCCGGGACAGGAGGCTGGCTACACCTTC.